These T cell receptor beta chains were read from a single sample in a study of T cells after yellow fever vaccination. TCRdb re-called the 5' RACE reads through MiXCR, storing one row per CDR3 protein. The data contain about 340,000 distinct CDR3 sequences, 8.7% of them singletons. Sequences were derived from PBMCs, sampled on the day of the first yellow fever vaccination. These receptors came from a man between 18 and 29 years old who received the YFV17D yellow fever vaccine. Each CDR3 is given with its conserved first and last residue. Each record gives: clone size, CDR3 length, D gene, J gene, V gene, CDR3 protein, CDR3 DNA. The D gene is left open where the match is weak. Some rows mark clone size as missing; the rest say once, few, many or name a class of expanded clone.

>-|14|TRBD2|TRBJ2-7|TRBV12-3/TRBV12-4
CASSLLGGINEQYF
TGTGCCAGCAGTTTACTGGGAGGGATCAACGAGCAGTACTTC
>few|19|TRBD2|TRBJ2-2|TRBV11-2
CASSHPGLAGGQNTGELFF
TGTGCCAGCAGTCACCCGGGACTAGCGGGGGGGCAGAACACCGGGGAGCTGTTTTTT
>-|16|TRBD1|TRBJ1-1|TRBV12-3/TRBV12-4
CASSSSPGTGWTEAFF
TGTGCCAGCAGTTCCTCACCCGGGACAGGGTGGACTGAAGCTTTCTTT
>-|15|TRBD2|TRBJ2-2|TRBV5-1
CASQRASSGAGELFF
TGCGCCAGCCAGAGGGCCTCGAGCGGGGCCGGGGAGCTGTTTTTT
>few|15|TRBD2|TRBJ2-7|TRBV7-2
CASSRDYQISYEQYF
TGTGCCAGCAGCCGGGACTATCAGATCTCCTACGAGCAGTACTTC
>-|11|-|TRBJ1-2|TRBV20-1
CSAGIGEGYTF
TGCAGTGCCGGAATTGGGGAAGGCTACACCTTC
>few|15|-|TRBJ1-5|TRBV12-3/TRBV12-4
CASSPVEGLDQPQHF
TGTGCCAGCAGTCCAGTGGAGGGTCTGGATCAGCCCCAGCATTTT
>few|15|-|TRBJ2-1|TRBV24-1
CATSDPGSGVAEQFF
TGTGCCACCAGTGATCCTGGTTCCGGCGTGGCTGAGCAGTTCTTC
>-|16|TRBD1|TRBJ1-1|TRBV20-1
CSARSDRGHWDTEAFF
TGCAGTGCTAGGTCGGACAGGGGGCATTGGGACACTGAAGCTTTCTTT
>few|14|-|TRBJ1-1|TRBV2
CASSIGSEGTEAFF
TGTGCCAGCAGTATAGGGTCAGAGGGGACTGAAGCTTTCTTT
>-|17|TRBD2|TRBJ2-1|TRBV6-5
CASSNGAGGHSYNEQFF
TGTGCCAGCAGTAATGGGGCGGGGGGCCACTCCTACAATGAGCAGTTCTTC
>few|16|TRBD1|TRBJ1-5|TRBV18
CASSPFGQGRVQPQHF
TGTGCCAGCTCGCCTTTTGGACAGGGAAGGGTTCAGCCCCAGCATTTT
>many|12|-|TRBJ1-3|TRBV10-3
CAISGGGNTIYF
TGTGCCATCAGTGGGGGCGGAAACACCATATATTTT
>-|13|-|TRBJ2-1|TRBV11-2
CASSLVAVDEQFF
TGTGCCAGCAGCTTAGTAGCGGTGGATGAGCAGTTCTTC
>-|16|-|TRBJ1-1|TRBV10-2
CASSAQQAGSNTEAFF
TGCGCCAGCAGCGCACAACAAGCCGGATCGAACACTGAAGCTTTCTTT
>many|13|-|TRBJ1-5|TRBV15
CATRVGSGQPQHF
TGTGCCACCAGGGTTGGGTCCGGTCAGCCCCAGCATTTT
>few|16|TRBD1|TRBJ1-6|TRBV28
CASSFPTGSHNSPLHF
TGTGCCAGCAGTTTCCCGACAGGGTCCCATAATTCACCCCTCCACTTT
>few|13|-|TRBJ2-3|TRBV5-1
CASSAQVTDTQYF
TGCGCCAGCAGCGCACAGGTTACAGATACGCAGTATTTT
>-|14|TRBD2|TRBJ2-7|TRBV10-1
CASSTGTSGGPQYF
TGCGCCAGCAGTACCGGGACTAGCGGGGGGCCGCAGTACTTC
>-|16|TRBD1|TRBJ2-6|TRBV5-1
CASSSGQGAGANVLTF
TGCGCCAGCAGCTCGGGACAGGGAGCTGGGGCCAACGTCCTGACTTTC
>few|15|-|TRBJ1-2|TRBV19
CASTIGLTANYGYTF
TGTGCCAGTACTATTGGGCTAACAGCTAACTATGGCTACACCTTC
>few|12|-|TRBJ1-2|TRBV2
CASSEGVTGYTF
TGTGCCAGCAGTGAAGGGGTCACTGGCTACACCTTC
>few|15|-|TRBJ1-1|TRBV9
CASSLRRDEGTEAFF
TGTGCCAGCAGCCTTCGGAGGGACGAAGGCACTGAAGCTTTCTTT
>-|13|TRBD1|TRBJ2-5|TRBV5-1
CARGQEDQETQYF
TGCGCCAGAGGACAGGAAGACCAAGAGACCCAGTACTTC
>many|14|TRBD2|TRBJ2-3|TRBV6-1
CASSSSGGTDTQYF
TGTGCCAGCAGCTCTAGCGGCGGCACAGATACGCAGTATTTT
>-|15|-|TRBJ2-7|TRBV19
CASSMGGGPAYEQYF
TGTGCCAGTAGTATGGGTGGAGGTCCCGCCTACGAGCAGTACTTC
>few|13|TRBD2|TRBJ2-3|TRBV12-3/TRBV12-4
CATGDYLTDTQYF
TGTGCCACCGGGGACTACCTCACAGATACGCAGTATTTT
>-|19|-|TRBJ1-5|TRBV15
CATSRGGFAGTASNQPQHF
TGTGCCACCAGCAGAGGGGGGTTTGCTGGGACCGCAAGCAATCAGCCCCAGCATTTT
>many|14|-|TRBJ1-6|TRBV5-1
CASSLWAVNSPLHF
TGCGCCAGCAGCTTGTGGGCGGTGAATTCACCCCTCCACTTT
>-|14|-|TRBJ2-2|TRBV11-2
CASSLGFDTGELFF
TGTGCCAGCAGCTTAGGTTTCGACACCGGGGAGCTGTTTTTT
>few|23|TRBD1|TRBJ2-3|TRBV5-5
CASSLGRLGGRGHDLVGTDTQYF
TGTGCCAGCAGCTTGGGTCGGCTGGGAGGCAGGGGGCACGACTTAGTGGGCACAGATACGCAGTATTTT
>many|14|-|TRBJ2-3|TRBV9
CASSVSGATDTQYF
TGTGCCAGCAGCGTATCGGGGGCCACAGATACGCAGTATTTT
>few|15|-|TRBJ2-7|TRBV5-1
CASSLEGHGGNEQYF
TGCGCCAGCAGCTTGGAGGGACACGGTGGGAACGAGCAGTACTTC